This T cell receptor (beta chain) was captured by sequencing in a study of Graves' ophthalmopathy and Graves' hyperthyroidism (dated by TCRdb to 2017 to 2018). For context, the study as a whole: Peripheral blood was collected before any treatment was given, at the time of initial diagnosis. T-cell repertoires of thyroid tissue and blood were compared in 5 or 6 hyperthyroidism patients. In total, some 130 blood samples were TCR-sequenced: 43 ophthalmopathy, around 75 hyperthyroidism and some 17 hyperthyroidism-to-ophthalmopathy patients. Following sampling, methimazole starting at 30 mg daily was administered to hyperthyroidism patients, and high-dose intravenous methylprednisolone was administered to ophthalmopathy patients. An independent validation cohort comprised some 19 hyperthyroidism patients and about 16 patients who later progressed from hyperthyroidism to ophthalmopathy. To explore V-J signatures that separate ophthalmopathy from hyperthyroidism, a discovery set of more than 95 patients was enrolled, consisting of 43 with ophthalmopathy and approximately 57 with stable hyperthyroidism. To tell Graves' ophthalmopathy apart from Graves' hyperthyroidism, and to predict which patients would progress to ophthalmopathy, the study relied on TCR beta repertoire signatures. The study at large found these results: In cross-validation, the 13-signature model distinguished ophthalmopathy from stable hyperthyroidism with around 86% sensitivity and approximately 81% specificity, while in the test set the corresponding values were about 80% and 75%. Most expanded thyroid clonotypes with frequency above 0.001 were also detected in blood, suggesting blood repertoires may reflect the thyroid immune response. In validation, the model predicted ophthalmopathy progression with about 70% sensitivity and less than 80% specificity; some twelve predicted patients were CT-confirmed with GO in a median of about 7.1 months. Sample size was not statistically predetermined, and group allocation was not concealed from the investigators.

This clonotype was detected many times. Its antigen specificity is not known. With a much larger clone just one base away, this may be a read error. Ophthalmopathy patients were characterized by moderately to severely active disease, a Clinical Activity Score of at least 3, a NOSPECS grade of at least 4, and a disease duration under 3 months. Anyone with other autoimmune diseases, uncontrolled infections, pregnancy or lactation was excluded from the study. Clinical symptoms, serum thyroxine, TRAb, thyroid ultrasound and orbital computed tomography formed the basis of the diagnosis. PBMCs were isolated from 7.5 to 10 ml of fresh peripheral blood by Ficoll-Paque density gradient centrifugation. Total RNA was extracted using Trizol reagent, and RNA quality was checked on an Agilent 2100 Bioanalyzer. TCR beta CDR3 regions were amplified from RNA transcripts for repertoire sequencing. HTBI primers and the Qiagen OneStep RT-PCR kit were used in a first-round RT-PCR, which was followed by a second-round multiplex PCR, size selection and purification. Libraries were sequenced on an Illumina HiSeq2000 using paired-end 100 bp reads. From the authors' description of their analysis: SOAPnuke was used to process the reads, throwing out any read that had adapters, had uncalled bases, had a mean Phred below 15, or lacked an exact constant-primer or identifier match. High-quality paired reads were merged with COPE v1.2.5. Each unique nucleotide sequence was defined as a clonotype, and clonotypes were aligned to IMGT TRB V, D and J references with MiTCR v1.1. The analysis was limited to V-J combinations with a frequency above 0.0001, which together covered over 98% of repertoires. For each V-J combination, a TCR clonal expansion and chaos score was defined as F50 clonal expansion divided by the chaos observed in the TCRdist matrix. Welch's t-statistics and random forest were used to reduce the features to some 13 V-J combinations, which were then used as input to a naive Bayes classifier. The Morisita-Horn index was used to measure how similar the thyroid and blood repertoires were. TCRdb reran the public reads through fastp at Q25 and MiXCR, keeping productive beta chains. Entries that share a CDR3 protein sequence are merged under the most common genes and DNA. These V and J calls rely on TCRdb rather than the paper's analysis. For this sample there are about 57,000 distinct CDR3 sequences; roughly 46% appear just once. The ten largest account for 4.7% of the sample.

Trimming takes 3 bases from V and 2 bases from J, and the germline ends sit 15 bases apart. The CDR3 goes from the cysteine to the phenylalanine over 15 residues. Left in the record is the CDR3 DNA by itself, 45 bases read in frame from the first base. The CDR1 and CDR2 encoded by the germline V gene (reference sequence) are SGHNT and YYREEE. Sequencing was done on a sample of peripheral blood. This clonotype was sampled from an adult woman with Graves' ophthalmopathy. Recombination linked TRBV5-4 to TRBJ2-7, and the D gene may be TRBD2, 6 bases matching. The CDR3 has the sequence CASSSRQASAYEQYF. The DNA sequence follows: TGTGCCAGCAGCTCCCGGCAGGCTAGCGCCTACGAGCAGTACTTC.